The 31 T cell receptor beta chains reported below all come from one sample, sequenced in a study of T cells in Graves' hyperthyroidism and ophthalmopathy. Amplified TCR beta CDR3 regions derived from RNA transcripts. The study used the HTBI primer set for a first-round RT-PCR of the TCR CDR3. TCRdb used MiXCR to reprocess the multiplex PCR reads, holding one entry per CDR3 protein. Seen here are roughly 700,000 distinct CDR3 sequences, about 14% observed once, and the top ten hold 10%. The sequenced material came from blood. The receptors originated from a woman in her late teens or twenties with Graves' hyperthyroidism.

This chain uses TRBV28 with TRBJ2-1; TRBD2 matches at 9 bases. V lost 2 bases to trimming and J lost 5 bases; unmatched junction nucleotides: 10. Per germline, CDR1 MDHEN and CDR2 SYDVKM. The CDR3 length is 17 residues. The CDR3 DNA sequence: TGTGCCAGCAGTTTAGCTAGCCAGGGCGGGAGGGACAATGAGCAGTTCTTC. Translation gives CASSLASQGGRDNEQFF.

This rearrangement joins TRBV19 to TRBJ2-1; 12 bases match TRBD2. The V gene end was trimmed by 7 bases and the J gene end by 1 base; junction bases not matched to a gene: 5. Germline V gene data show CDR1 as LNHDA and CDR2 as SQIVND (reference sequence). The CDR3 consists of 16 residues. The CDR3 sequence: CASKTSGSGSYNEQFF. The CDR3 DNA reads TGTGCCAGTAAGACTAGCGGGAGCGGTTCCTACAATGAGCAGTTCTTC.

Here the CDR3 reads CASKAGQGQPQHF. DNA of the CDR3: TGCGCCAGCAAGGCAGGGCAGGGGCAGCCCCAGCATTTT. The rearrangement joins TRBV10-2 to TRBJ1-5; a weak D match, TRBD1 (6 bases). Trimming left V 7 bases short and J 7 bases short, with 14 bases between. This CDR3 has 13 amino acids. Germline V gene sequence: CDR1 WSHSY, CDR2 SAAADI.

This clonotype was counted at least ten times. The chain links TRBV18 to TRBJ2-5; weak D call: TRBD1 (6 bases). Germline V lookup: CDR1 KGHSH, CDR2 LQKENI. Deletions cut 3 bases from V and 2 bases from J, with 16 bases between. The CDR3 extends over 16 amino acids. The DNA of the CDR3 is TGTGCCAGCTCACCCGGGGCAGGGGTGAGACAAGAGACCCAGTACTTC. This encodes CASSPGAGVRQETQYF.

This clonotype was seen many times. The CDR3 here is CASSRGLAGQETQYF. For the CDR3, the DNA is TGCGCCAGCAGCCGAGGACTAGCGGGGCAAGAGACCCAGTACTTC. The J gene is TRBJ2-5, the V gene TRBV10-1, with 12 bases identical to TRBD2. CDR3 length: 15 residues. CDR1 is WNHNN, CDR2 SYGVQD, per germline (reference sequence). With V trimmed by 6 bases and J by 2 bases, 4 bases remained unmatched.

This clonotype was recorded many times. The gene calls are TRBV2 and TRBJ1-1, with 8 positions matching TRBD1. The J segment lost 0 bases and the V segment lost 5 bases, leaving 2 bases of the junction unmatched. The germline gives CDR1 SNHLY, CDR2 FYNNEI. The CDR3 runs to 14 residues. This chain's CDR3 is CASSHRGMNTEAFF. CDR3 coding DNA: TGTGCCAGCAGTCACAGGGGGATGAACACTGAAGCTTTCTTT. Based on the CDR3 plus reference TRBV2 and TRBJ1-1, the full variable domain is EPEVTQTPSHQVTQMGQEVILRCVPISNHLYFYWYRQILGQKVEFLVSFYNNEISEKSEIFDDQFSVERPDGSNFTLKIRSTKLEDSAMYFCASSHRGMNTEAFFGQGTRLTVV.

This clonotype was recorded many times. The chain employs TRBV2 and TRBJ2-1; a weak D match, TRBD2 (5 bases). The CDR3 covers 16 residues. With 6 bases removed from V and 1 base from J, the gap between germline ends came to 16 bases. In germline, CDR1 is SNHLY, CDR2 FYNNEI. This chain's CDR3 is CASSGLTTLSYNEQFF. The CDR3, as DNA: TGTGCCAGCAGCGGATTGACTACCCTTTCCTACAATGAGCAGTTCTTC.

The chain couples TRBV5-6 to TRBJ1-2; D is uncertain. Between the trimmed V and J ends, which lost 0 bases and 4 bases, there was a span of 13 bases. The CDR3 has 15 residues. Germline V gives CDR1 SGHDT, CDR2 YYEEEE. CDR3: CASSLGGVLSYGYTF. CDR3 coding DNA: TGTGCCAGCAGCTTGGGCGGGGTACTTAGCTATGGCTACACCTTC.

As DNA, the CDR3 is TGCGCCAGCAGCTTGACAGGGGAGATCGCTGGAAACACCATATATTTT. Amino acid sequence: CASSLTGEIAGNTIYF. V is TRBV5-1 and J is TRBJ1-3; TRBD1 agrees at 7 bases. V lost 1 base to trimming and J lost 2 bases; unmatched junction nucleotides: 6. Germline V gene lookup returns CDR1 SGHRS and CDR2 YFSETQ. The CDR3 loop spans 16 amino acids.

V usage is TRBV29-1 and J usage is TRBJ2-1; D possibly corresponds to TRBD2 (5 bases). This CDR3 has 14 residues. Trimming took 4 bases from V and 12 from J, leaving 22 bases between them. CDR1 is SQVTM and CDR2 is ANQGSEA in the germline V gene. Here the CDR3 DNA reads TGCAGCGTTGGCCCTAGCCGAGTAGACAACGGGCAGTTCTTC. Encoded protein: CSVGPSRVDNGQFF.

This clonotype was recorded a few times. The DNA of the CDR3 is TGTGCCAGCAGTTACTCAAGAGCCTCTAGCGGGGGGGTCACCGGGGAGCTGTTTTTT. As protein: CASSYSRASSGGVTGELFF. The chain employs TRBV6-5 and TRBJ2-2; 12 bases are a match to TRBD2. CDR1 MNHEY and CDR2 SVGAGI come from the germline V gene. J lost 4 bases, V lost 0 bases, and 9 bases had no gene match. This CDR3 region has 19 residues.

This rearrangement joins TRBV2 to TRBJ2-7, with 7 bases matching TRBD2. With 0 bases clipped from V and 3 bases from J, the junction kept 8 bases outside the gene matches. The CDR3 is made up of 16 amino acids. CDR1 and CDR2 from the germline V gene are SNHLY and FYNNEI. The CDR3 spells CASSEASGLDHYEQYF. The CDR3 DNA is TGTGCCAGCAGTGAAGCCTCCGGACTAGATCACTACGAGCAGTACTTC. The full variable domain, in which reference TRBV2 and TRBJ2-7 provide the parts outside the CDR3, is EPEVTQTPSHQVTQMGQEVILRCVPISNHLYFYWYRQILGQKVEFLVSFYNNEISEKSEIFDDQFSVERPDGSNFTLKIRSTKLEDSAMYFCASSEASGLDHYEQYFGPGTRLTVT.

There are many counts of this clonotype. The chain links TRBV20-1 to TRBJ2-7; D remains ambiguous. With 2 bases removed from V and 4 bases from J, the gap between germline ends came to 15 bases. The CDR3 spans 14 residues. Per germline, CDR1 DFQATT and CDR2 SNEGSKA (reference sequence). CDR3 nucleotide sequence: TGCAGTGCTAGAAGGCCCTTAGCCCCTTACGAGCAGTACTTC. Translating gives CSARRPLAPYEQYF.

This clonotype was counted ten times or more. This sequence joins TRBV20-1 and TRBJ2-5; TRBD1 might be the D (6 bases). V was cut by 0 bases and J by 0 bases, with 11 bases left in between. The germline V gene has CDR1 DFQATT and CDR2 SNEGSKA (reference sequence). This CDR3 has 15 amino acids. In DNA, the CDR3 is TGCAGTGCTAGAGATCAGAACAGGGACCAAGAGACCCAGTACTTC. Its translation is CSARDQNRDQETQYF.

DNA of the CDR3: TGCGCCAGCAGAACAGGGTGGGCGGCCACTGAAGCTTTCTTT. Translating it yields CASRTGWAATEAFF. This chain links TRBV4-3 with TRBJ1-1, with D possibly being TRBD1 (6 bases). The germline V gene encodes CDR1 LGHNA and CDR2 YSLEER. The V and J ends lost 6 bases and 4 bases respectively, with 15 bases between them. This CDR3 spans 14 amino acids.

The rearrangement links TRBV29-1 to TRBJ2-5; 7 bases line up with TRBD2. Trimming took 6 bases from V and 4 from J; bases not matched to a gene: 5. The germline gives CDR1 SQVTM, CDR2 ANQGSEA. There are 12 residues in the CDR3. The chain's CDR3 is CSVFPSGETQYF. In nucleotides, the CDR3 is TGCAGCGTCTTCCCTAGCGGAGAGACCCAGTACTTC.

The chain has TRBV30 and TRBJ2-2; 11 positions agree with TRBD2. The CDR3 has 18 residues. Trimming cost V 5 bases and J 4 bases; bases outside gene matches: 15. Looked up from germline, CDR1 is GTSNPN and CDR2 is SVGIG (reference sequence). CDR3 coding DNA: TGTGCCTGGGCCCCGCCGACTAGCGGGATAATCCCCACCGGGGAGCTGTTTTTT. It yields the protein CAWAPPTSGIIPTGELFF.

This clonotype was found many times. The rearrangement links TRBV11-2 to TRBJ1-1; D is uncertain. Trimming shortened V by 5 bases and J by 4 bases, and 11 bases separated the two germline ends. CDR1 and CDR2 from the germline V gene are SGHAT and FQNNGV. There are 13 residues in the CDR3. CDR3 sequence (DNA): TGTGCCAGCAGCCCGACCGAGGGCACTGAAGCTTTCTTT. Translation gives CASSPTEGTEAFF. The entire variable domain, with the rest obtained from reference TRBV11-2 and TRBJ1-1, is as follows: EAGVAQSPRYKIIEKRQSVAFWCNPISGHATLYWYQQILGQGPKLLIQFQNNGVVDDSQLPKDRFSAERLKGVDSTLKIQPAKLEDSAVYLCASSPTEGTEAFFGQGTRLTVV.

The table lists this clonotype with many counts. The chain joins TRBV27 to TRBJ2-7, with D possibly TRBD1 on 5 matching bases. Deletions cut 5 bases from V and 5 bases from J, with 16 bases between. The CDR3 extends over 14 amino acids. Germline assignment: CDR1 MNHEY and CDR2 SMNVEV (reference sequence). The DNA for the CDR3 is TGTGCCAGCAGTCTCGGACCAGGGTTTCACGAGCAGTACTTC. Encoded protein: CASSLGPGFHEQYF.

V is TRBV4-1 and J is TRBJ1-5; tentative D call: TRBD1 (5 bases). V lost 4 bases and J 0 bases, leaving 16 bases between the germline ends. Per the germline V gene, CDR1 is MGHRA and CDR2 is YSYEKL. The CDR3 is made up of 17 amino acids. The CDR3 DNA is TGCGCCAGCAGCCTCGTCCAGGGACTTCTTAGCAATCAGCCCCAGCATTTT. Protein sequence: CASSLVQGLLSNQPQHF.

This clonotype came up many times. The chain has TRBV29-1 and TRBJ1-1; possible D gene TRBD1, 5 bases. Per germline, CDR1 SQVTM and CDR2 ANQGSEA. The CDR3 covers 12 residues. V dropped 5 bases and J dropped 4 bases, with 11 bases sitting between them. In DNA form, the CDR3 reads TGCAGCGTTTTGAGGGGTCGCACTGAAGCTTTCTTT. This gives the protein CSVLRGRTEAFF.

The sample holds a few counts of this clonotype. The chain couples TRBV6-5 to TRBJ2-3, with D hard to call. Germline V lookup: CDR1 MNHEY, CDR2 SVGAGI. Between the trimmed V and J ends, which lost 2 bases and 2 bases, there was a span of 5 bases. The CDR3 sequence is 13 residues long. CDR3 protein: CASSYDNTDTQYF. The CDR3 DNA is TGTGCCAGCAGTTACGATAACACAGATACGCAGTATTTT.

There are many counts of this clonotype. The gene calls are TRBV6-6 and TRBJ2-3, with D hard to call. Trimming took 2 bases from V and 8 from J, leaving 17 bases between them. CDR3 length: 15 amino acids. Germline V CDR1 and CDR2: MNHNY, SVGAGI (reference sequence). The CDR3, as DNA: TGTGCCAGCAGTTACGAAATTGAACGGGTAACTACGCAGTATTTT. This gives the protein CASSYEIERVTTQYF.

As concerns this clonotype: The junction differs from germline at one of its ends, possibly a read error. The gene calls are TRBV29-1 and TRBJ2-4, with 15 positions matching TRBD2. Germline assignment: CDR1 SQVTM and CDR2 ANQGSEA. There are 14 residues in the CDR3. Here the CDR3 DNA reads TGCAGCGTCGAAGGACTAGCGGGAGGGGACATTCAGTACTTC. Amino acids: CSVEGLAGGDIQYF.

The chain has TRBV10-2 and TRBJ2-5, with 7 bases that match TRBD1. The CDR3 is 17 residues long. Germline V lookup: CDR1 WSHSY, CDR2 SAAADI. J gave up 1 base and V 0 bases, and 8 bases lay outside the gene matches. CDR3 in amino acids: CASSESGWGTVQETQYF. The CDR3 DNA is TGCGCCAGCAGTGAGTCGGGGTGGGGGACAGTCCAAGAGACCCAGTACTTC.

The sample holds a few counts of this clonotype. The chain has TRBV30 and TRBJ1-2; no clear D gene. This CDR3 comprises 13 residues. V was pared by 1 base and J by 2 bases, with 8 bases between. Germline CDR1 is GTSNPN and CDR2 is SVGIG (reference sequence). The CDR3 is CAWSGRGNYGYTF. CDR3 coding DNA: TGTGCCTGGAGTGGTCGCGGGAACTATGGCTACACCTTC.

The rearrangement uses TRBV19 and TRBJ2-7; D uncertain. V was pared by 3 bases and J by 2 bases, with 17 bases between. This CDR3 has 16 amino acids. CDR1 LNHDA and CDR2 SQIVND come from the germline V gene (reference sequence). The CDR3 protein is CASSMVTDLPTYEQYF. The DNA for the CDR3 is TGTGCCAGTAGTATGGTCACAGACTTGCCTACCTACGAGCAGTACTTC.

This clonotype was found many times. The genes are TRBV7-3 and TRBJ1-1; 9 nucleotides align to TRBD1. Trimming removed 5 bases from V and 4 bases from J; junction bases left unmatched: 5. The germline V gene encodes CDR1 SGHTA and CDR2 FQGTGA. This CDR3 is built from 14 residues. The CDR3 DNA follows: TGTGCCAGCAGCACCGGGACAGGGACCACTGAAGCTTTCTTT. This sequence encodes CASSTGTGTTEAFF. The full variable domain, in which reference TRBV7-3 and TRBJ1-1 provide the parts outside the CDR3, is GAGVSQTPSNKVTEKGKYVELRCDPISGHTALYWYRQSLGQGPEFLIYFQGTGAADDSGLPNDRFFAVRPEGSVSTLKIQRTERGDSAVYLCASSTGTGTTEAFFGQGTRLTVV.

This clonotype turned up a few times. V is TRBV13 and J is TRBJ1-3, with 7 bases identical to TRBD1. Germline V gene data show CDR1 as PRHDT and CDR2 as FYEKMQ (reference sequence). The trim removed 5 bases at V and 8 bases at J, leaving 9 bases unmatched. The CDR3 length is 14 residues. CDR3 nucleotides: TGTGCCAGCAGCGGGACAGCGGGTGCATACACCATATATTTT. Translation: CASSGTAGAYTIYF.

As DNA, the CDR3 is TGTGCCAGCAGTCGCCGGAACTGGGAAGAGACCCAGTACTTC. Its translation is CASSRRNWEETQYF. The chain carries TRBV7-8 and TRBJ2-5, with D unclear. Germline CDR1 SGHVS, CDR2 FQNEAQ. This CDR3 contains 14 residues. Trimming removed 6 bases at V and 3 bases at J, with 14 bases between.

Only a few counts were recorded for this clonotype. The V and J genes are TRBV19 and TRBJ2-5; 7 nucleotides align to TRBD1. V shed 9 bases and J 2 bases; nucleotides not matched to a gene: 6. The germline V gene encodes CDR1 LNHDA and CDR2 SQIVND (reference sequence). CDR3 size: 13 residues. The CDR3 coding sequence is TGTGCCAGCGCTCGACAGGGACAAGAGACCCAGTACTTC. This encodes CASARQGQETQYF.